This T cell receptor (beta chain) derives from a study of Ad26.COV2.S vaccination and SARS-CoV-2 variants. For this clone: Its target is unknown.

The CDR3 has 16 residues. The V gene end was trimmed by 6 bases and the J gene end by 5 bases; junction bases not matched to a gene: 12. The germline V gene has CDR1 SGHTA and CDR2 FQGNSA. Treatment reported: 15 to 20 received Ad26.COV2.S at low or high dose, single or two shots; 5 received placebo; per-sample allocation not given. The investigators took samples on day 63 after the first vaccine or placebo injection. Clones were sequenced by immunoSEQ multiplex PCR, and TCRdb holds only the in-frame ones, with some missing. The sample consists of about 350,000 clones, approximately 86% of them appearing once. Study-level results: Vaccine recipients showed a spike-specific TCR breadth that was higher than in placebo recipients.

The sequenced sample was peripheral blood, obtained in a trial of Ad26.COV2.S vaccine versus placebo. The gene calls are TRBV7-2 and TRBJ2-5, with 10 bases identical to TRBD2. The receptor's source is a person between 18 and 65 years old who received the Ad26.COV2.S COVID-19 vaccine or a placebo. In nucleotides, the CDR3 is TGTGCCAGCAGTACACCAAGCGGGGGGGCTTCGGAGACCCAGTACTTC. It codes for CASSTPSGGASETQYF. The full variable domain, rest sourced from reference TRBV7-2 and TRBJ2-5, is GAGVSQSPSNKVTEKGKDVELRCDPISGHTALYWYRQSLGQGLEFLIYFQGNSAPDKSGLPSDRFSAERTGGSVSTLTIQRTQQEDSAVYLCASSTPSGGASETQYFGPGTRLLVL.